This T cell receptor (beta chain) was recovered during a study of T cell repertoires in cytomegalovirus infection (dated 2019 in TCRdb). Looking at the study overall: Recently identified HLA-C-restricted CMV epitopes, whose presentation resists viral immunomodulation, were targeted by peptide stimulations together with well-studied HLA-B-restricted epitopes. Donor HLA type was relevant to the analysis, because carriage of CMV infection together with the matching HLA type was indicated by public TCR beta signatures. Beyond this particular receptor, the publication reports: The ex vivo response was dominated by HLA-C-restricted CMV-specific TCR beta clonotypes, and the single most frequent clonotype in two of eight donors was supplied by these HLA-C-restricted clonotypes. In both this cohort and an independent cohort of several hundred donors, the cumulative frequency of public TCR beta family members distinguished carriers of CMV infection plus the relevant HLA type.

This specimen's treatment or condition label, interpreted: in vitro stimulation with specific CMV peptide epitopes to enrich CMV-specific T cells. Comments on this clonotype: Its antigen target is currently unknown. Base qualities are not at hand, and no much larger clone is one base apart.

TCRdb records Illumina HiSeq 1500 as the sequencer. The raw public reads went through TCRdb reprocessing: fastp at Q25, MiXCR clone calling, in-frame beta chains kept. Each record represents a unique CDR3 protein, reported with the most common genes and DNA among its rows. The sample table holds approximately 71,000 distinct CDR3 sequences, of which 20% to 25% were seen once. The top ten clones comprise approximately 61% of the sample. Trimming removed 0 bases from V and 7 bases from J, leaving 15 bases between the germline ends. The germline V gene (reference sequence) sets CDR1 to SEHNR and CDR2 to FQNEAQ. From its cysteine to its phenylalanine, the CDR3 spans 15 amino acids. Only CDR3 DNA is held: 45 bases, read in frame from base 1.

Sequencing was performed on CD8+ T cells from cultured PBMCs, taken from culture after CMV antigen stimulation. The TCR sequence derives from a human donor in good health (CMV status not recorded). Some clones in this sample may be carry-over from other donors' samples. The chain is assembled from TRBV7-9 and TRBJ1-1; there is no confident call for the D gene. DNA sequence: TGTGCCAGCAGCTTAGCGAGTGGCAGAGAGGTTGAAGCTTTCTTT. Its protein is CASSLASGREVEAFF. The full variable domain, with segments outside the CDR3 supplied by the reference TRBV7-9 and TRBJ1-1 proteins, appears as DTGVSQNPRHKITKRGQNVTFRCDPISEHNRLYWYRQTLGQGPEFLTYFQNEAQLEKSRLLSDRFSAERPKGSFSTLEIQRTEQGDSAMYLCASSLASGREVEAFFGQGTRLTVV.